This T cell receptor (beta chain) was identified in a study of blood T cell repertoires in COVID-19. Authors' processing steps: Estimated nucleated cell counts came from reference gene primer amplification. Clones were sequenced by immunoSEQ multiplex PCR, and TCRdb holds only the in-frame ones, with some missing. V and J calls plus clone size are reproduced from that table; the DNA served to infer D and trimming. The table has 200,000 to 250,000 clones, roughly 82% seen once; the top ten hold approximately 5.5%. This clone appeared a few times. The same CDR3 is also encoded by other DNA sequences in this sample. The CDR3 totals 13 residues. Looked up from germline, CDR1 is SNHLY and CDR2 is FYNNEI. Trimming took off 4 bases at V and 0 bases at J, with 6 bases between the two ends.

V is TRBV2 and J is TRBJ1-1; D is ambiguous. The material sequenced was peripheral blood. This TCR derives from a woman aged 80 or over with COVID-19, enrolled during active disease. CDR3 bases: TGTGCCAGCAGTGGGCAGATGAACACTGAAGCTTTCTTT. Translating it yields CASSGQMNTEAFF.